These T cell receptor beta chains were read from a single sample in a study of T cells after yellow fever vaccination. Each CDR3 protein gets one entry after TCRdb re-called the 5' RACE reads with MiXCR. The repertoire holds about 320,000 distinct CDR3 sequences, about an eighth seen once, with 2.5% to 3.5% in the top ten. The sequences come from CD4+ T cells sorted from PBMCs, collected 15 days after the yellow fever booster vaccination. These receptor sequences come from a man between 18 and 35 years old who received the YFV17D yellow fever vaccine. The CDR3 runs from the conserved cysteine through the conserved F or W. The order of the fields is clone size, J gene, D gene, V gene, CDR3 protein, CDR3 DNA. D genes are given only for firm matches. Where a row states a size, it is once, few, many or the class of an expanded clone; other rows omit it.

abundance: -
j_gene: TRBJ1-3
d_gene: -
v_gene: TRBV3-1
CDR3aa: CASTKWGAAGNTIYF
CDR3nt: TGTGCCAGCACTAAATGGGGGGCCGCTGGAAACACCATATATTTT

abundance: -
j_gene: TRBJ2-1
d_gene: TRBD2
v_gene: TRBV6-2/TRBV6-3
CDR3aa: CASRAGRTPDNEQFF
CDR3nt: TGTGCCAGCAGAGCGGGGCGGACGCCGGACAATGAGCAGTTCTTC

abundance: -
j_gene: TRBJ2-7
d_gene: -
v_gene: TRBV7-2
CDR3aa: CASSYLSRDEQYF
CDR3nt: TGTGCCAGCAGCTACCTTTCAAGGGACGAGCAGTACTTC

abundance: few
j_gene: TRBJ2-7
d_gene: -
v_gene: TRBV7-2
CDR3aa: CASRLSRSSSYEQYF
CDR3nt: TGTGCCAGCAGGCTCTCTCGATCGAGCTCCTACGAGCAGTACTTC

abundance: -
j_gene: TRBJ1-4
d_gene: -
v_gene: TRBV18
CDR3aa: CASSPGGYNEKLFF
CDR3nt: TGTGCCAGCTCACCCGGGGGATATAATGAAAAACTGTTTTTT

abundance: few
j_gene: TRBJ2-3
d_gene: TRBD2
v_gene: TRBV5-4
CDR3aa: CASRQAGARTDTQYF
CDR3nt: TGTGCCAGCCGCCAAGCGGGGGCGCGCACAGATACGCAGTATTTT

abundance: -
j_gene: TRBJ2-2
d_gene: TRBD2
v_gene: TRBV10-3
CDR3aa: CATLSGLAGGTGELFF
CDR3nt: TGTGCCACTCTTTCGGGACTAGCGGGGGGCACCGGGGAGCTGTTTTTT

abundance: -
j_gene: TRBJ2-3
d_gene: TRBD2
v_gene: TRBV3-1
CDR3aa: CASSQSRGSTDTQYF
CDR3nt: TGTGCCAGCAGCCAGTCGCGGGGGAGCACAGATACGCAGTATTTT

abundance: -
j_gene: TRBJ1-4
d_gene: -
v_gene: TRBV7-9
CDR3aa: CASSLQSLGANEKLFF
CDR3nt: TGTGCCAGCAGCCTCCAATCCCTGGGGGCTAATGAAAAACTGTTTTTT

abundance: many
j_gene: TRBJ2-1
d_gene: TRBD2
v_gene: TRBV5-6
CDR3aa: CASSLSPGGHNEQFF
CDR3nt: TGTGCCAGCAGCTTGTCCCCGGGGGGGCATAATGAGCAGTTCTTC

abundance: many
j_gene: TRBJ2-1
d_gene: TRBD2
v_gene: TRBV5-1
CDR3aa: CASSGSSGGAYNEQFF
CDR3nt: TGCGCCAGCAGCGGCTCTAGCGGGGGGGCCTACAATGAGCAGTTCTTC

abundance: -
j_gene: TRBJ2-2
d_gene: TRBD2
v_gene: TRBV3-1
CDR3aa: CASSQVPGGDTGELFF
CDR3nt: TGTGCCAGCAGCCAAGTTCCGGGGGGGGACACCGGGGAGCTGTTTTTT

abundance: many
j_gene: TRBJ2-5
d_gene: TRBD2
v_gene: TRBV7-2
CDR3aa: CASSLLAGGSETQYF
CDR3nt: TGTGCCAGCAGCTTACTAGCGGGGGGGTCGGAGACCCAGTACTTC

abundance: few
j_gene: TRBJ1-2
d_gene: -
v_gene: TRBV7-2
CDR3aa: CASSSRTDNYGYTF
CDR3nt: TGTGCCAGCAGCTCCCGGACTGATAACTATGGCTACACCTTC